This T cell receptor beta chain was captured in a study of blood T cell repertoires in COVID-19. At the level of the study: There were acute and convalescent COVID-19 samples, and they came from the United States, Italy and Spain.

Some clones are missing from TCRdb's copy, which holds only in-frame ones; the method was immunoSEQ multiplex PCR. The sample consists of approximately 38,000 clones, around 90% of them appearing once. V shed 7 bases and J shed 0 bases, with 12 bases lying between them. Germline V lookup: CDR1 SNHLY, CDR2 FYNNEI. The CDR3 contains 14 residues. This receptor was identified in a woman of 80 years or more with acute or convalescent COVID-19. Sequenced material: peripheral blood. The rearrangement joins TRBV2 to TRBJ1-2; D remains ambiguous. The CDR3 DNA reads TGTGCCAGCAAGAGGGTCTTTACTAACTATGGCTACACCTTC. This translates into CASKRVFTNYGYTF.